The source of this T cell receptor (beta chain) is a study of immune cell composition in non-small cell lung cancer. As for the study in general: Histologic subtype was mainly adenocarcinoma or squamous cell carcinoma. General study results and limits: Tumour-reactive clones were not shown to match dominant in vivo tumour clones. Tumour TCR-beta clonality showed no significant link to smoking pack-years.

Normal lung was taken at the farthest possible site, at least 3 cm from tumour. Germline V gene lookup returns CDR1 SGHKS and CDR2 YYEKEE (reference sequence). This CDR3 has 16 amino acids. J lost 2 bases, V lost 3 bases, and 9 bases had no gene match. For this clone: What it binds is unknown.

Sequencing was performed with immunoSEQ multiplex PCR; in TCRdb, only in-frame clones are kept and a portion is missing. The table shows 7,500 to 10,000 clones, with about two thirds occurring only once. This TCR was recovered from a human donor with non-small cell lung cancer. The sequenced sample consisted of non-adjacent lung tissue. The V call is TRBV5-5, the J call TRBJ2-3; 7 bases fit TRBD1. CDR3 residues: CASSSGTASPTDTQYF. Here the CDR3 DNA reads TGTGCCAGCAGCTCCGGGACAGCCTCTCCCACAGATACGCAGTATTTT. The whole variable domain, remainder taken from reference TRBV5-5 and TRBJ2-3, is DAGVTQSPTHLIKTRGQQVTLRCSPISGHKSVSWYQQVLGQGPQFIFQYYEKEERGRGNFPDRFSARQFPNYSSELNVNALLLGDSALYLCASSSGTASPTDTQYFGPGTRLTVL.